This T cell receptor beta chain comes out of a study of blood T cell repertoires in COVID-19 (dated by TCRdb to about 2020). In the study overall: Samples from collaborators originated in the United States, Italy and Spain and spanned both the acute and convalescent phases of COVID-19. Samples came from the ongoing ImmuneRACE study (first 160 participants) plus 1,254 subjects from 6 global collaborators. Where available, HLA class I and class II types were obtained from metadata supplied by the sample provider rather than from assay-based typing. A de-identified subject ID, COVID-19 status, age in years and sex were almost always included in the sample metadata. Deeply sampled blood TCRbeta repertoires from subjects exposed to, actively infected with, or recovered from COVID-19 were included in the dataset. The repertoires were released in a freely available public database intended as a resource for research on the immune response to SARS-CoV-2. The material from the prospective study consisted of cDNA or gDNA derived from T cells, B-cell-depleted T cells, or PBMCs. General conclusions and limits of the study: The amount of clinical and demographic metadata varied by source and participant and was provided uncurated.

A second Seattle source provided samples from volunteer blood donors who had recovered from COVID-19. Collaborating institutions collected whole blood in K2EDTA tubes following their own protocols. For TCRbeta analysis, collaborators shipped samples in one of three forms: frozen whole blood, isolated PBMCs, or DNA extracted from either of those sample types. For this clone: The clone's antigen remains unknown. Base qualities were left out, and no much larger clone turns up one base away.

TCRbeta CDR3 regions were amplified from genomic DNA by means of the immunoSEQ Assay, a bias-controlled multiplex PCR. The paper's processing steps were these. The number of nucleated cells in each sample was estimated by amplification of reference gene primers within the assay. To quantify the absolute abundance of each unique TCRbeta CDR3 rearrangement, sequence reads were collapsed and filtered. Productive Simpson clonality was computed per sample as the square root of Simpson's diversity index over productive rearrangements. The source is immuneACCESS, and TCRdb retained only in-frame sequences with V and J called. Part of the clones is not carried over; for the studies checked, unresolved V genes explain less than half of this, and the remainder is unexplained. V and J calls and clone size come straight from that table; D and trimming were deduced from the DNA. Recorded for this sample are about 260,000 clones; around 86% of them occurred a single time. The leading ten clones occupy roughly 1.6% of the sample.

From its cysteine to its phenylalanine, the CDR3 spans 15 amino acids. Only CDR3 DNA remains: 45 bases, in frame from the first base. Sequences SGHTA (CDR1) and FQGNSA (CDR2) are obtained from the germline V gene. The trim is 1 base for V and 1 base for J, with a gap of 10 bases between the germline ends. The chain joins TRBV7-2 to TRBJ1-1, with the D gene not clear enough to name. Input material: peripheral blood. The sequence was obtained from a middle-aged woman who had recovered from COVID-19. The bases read TGTGCCAGCAGCTTAGGGGTAGCGGAGAACACTGAAGCTTTCTTT. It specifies CASSLGVAENTEAFF.